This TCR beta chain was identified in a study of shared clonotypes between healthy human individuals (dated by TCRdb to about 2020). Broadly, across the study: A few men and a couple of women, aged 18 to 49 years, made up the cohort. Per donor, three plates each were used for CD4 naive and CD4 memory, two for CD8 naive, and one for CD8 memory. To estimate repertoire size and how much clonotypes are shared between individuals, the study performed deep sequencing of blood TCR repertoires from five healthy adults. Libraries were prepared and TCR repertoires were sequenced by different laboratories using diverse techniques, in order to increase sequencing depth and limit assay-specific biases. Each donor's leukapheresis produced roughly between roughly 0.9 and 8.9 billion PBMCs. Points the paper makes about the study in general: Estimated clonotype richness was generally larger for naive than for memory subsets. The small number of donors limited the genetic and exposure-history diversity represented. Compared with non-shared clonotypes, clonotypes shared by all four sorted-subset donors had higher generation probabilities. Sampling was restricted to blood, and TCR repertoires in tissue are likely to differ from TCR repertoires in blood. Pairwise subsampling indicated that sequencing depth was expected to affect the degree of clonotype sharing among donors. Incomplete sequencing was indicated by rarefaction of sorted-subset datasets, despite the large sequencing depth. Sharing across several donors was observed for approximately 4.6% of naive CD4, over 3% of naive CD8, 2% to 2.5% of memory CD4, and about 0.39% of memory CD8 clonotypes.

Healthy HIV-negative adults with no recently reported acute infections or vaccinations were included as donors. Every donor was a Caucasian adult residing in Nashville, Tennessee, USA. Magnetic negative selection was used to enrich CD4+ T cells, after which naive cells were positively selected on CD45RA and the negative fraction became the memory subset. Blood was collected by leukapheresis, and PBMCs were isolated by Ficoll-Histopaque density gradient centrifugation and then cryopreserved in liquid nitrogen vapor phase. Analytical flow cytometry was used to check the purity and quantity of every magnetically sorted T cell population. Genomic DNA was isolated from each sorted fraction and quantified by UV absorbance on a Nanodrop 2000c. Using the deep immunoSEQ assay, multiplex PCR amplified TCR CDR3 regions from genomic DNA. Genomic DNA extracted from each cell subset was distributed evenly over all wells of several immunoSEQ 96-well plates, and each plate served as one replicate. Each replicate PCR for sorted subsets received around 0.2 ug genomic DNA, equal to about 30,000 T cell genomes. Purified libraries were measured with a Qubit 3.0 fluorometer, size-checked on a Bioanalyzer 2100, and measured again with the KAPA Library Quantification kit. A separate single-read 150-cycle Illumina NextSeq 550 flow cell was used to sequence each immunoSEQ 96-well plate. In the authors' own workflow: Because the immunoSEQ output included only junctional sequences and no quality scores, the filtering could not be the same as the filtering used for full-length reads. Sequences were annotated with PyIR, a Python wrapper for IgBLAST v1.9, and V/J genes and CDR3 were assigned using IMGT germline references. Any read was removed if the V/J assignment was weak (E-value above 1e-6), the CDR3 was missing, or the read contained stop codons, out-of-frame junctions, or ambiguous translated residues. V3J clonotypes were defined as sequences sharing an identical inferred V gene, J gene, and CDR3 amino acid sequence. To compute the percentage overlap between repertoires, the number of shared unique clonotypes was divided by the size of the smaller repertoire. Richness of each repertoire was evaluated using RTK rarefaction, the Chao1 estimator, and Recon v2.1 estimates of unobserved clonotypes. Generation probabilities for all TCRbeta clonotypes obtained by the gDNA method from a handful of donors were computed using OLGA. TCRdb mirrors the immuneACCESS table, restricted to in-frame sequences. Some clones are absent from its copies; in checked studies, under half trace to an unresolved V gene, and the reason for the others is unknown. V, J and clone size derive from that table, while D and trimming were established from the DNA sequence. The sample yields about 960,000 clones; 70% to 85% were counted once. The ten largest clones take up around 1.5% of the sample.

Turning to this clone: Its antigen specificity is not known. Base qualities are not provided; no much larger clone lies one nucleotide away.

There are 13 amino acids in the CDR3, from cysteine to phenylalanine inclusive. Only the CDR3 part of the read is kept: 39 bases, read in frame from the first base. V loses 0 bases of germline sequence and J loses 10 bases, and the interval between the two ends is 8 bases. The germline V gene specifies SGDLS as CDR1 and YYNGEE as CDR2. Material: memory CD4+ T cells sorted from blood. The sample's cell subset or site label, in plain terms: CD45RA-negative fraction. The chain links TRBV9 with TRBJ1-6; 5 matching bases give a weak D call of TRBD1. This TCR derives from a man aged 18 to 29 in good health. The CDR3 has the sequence CASSVAEGSPLHF. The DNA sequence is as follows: TGTGCCAGCAGCGTAGCTGAGGGGTCACCCCTCCACTTT.